This T cell receptor beta chain was recovered during a study of blood T cell repertoires in COVID-19. Study background: The origin of the acute and convalescent COVID-19 samples was the United States, Italy and Spain. From T cells, B-cell-depleted T cells, or PBMCs came the material, which was cDNA or gDNA.

V lost 5 bases to trimming and J lost 3 bases, with 11 bases between them. CDR3 length: 14 residues. Per the germline V gene, CDR1 is LNHDA and CDR2 is SQIVND (reference sequence). Original processing notes: Estimation of nucleated cell counts was performed using reference gene primer amplification. Here immunoSEQ multiplex PCR was the method, and the copy in TCRdb shows in-frame clones only, minus some. The D gene and trimming were derived from the DNA, and the V and J assignments and clone size from that table. Here the sample spans around 200,000 clones, less than 90% being singletons. The chain has TRBV19 and TRBJ1-5, with a tentative D call TRBD1 (5 bases). The sequencing sample was made of peripheral blood. This sequence originates from a man aged 40-50 years with acute or convalescent COVID-19. CDR3 amino acids: CASSLSGINQPQHF. For the CDR3, the DNA is TGTGCCAGTAGTTTGTCAGGGATCAATCAGCCCCAGCATTTT.